The entry that follows covers one T cell receptor (beta chain) sequence. Its antigen is unknown. Unfractionated whole blood yielded total RNA, and T cells were not sorted. The sample belongs to a study of monozygotic twins with inflammatory bowel disease. Regarding the study as a whole: Twin concordance left repertoire similarity unchanged, with limited power a possible explanation for this lack of difference.

Each TCR library consumed around 3.5 ug of total RNA. TCRdb reprocessed the 5' RACE reads and keeps a single row for each CDR3 protein, giving no DNA. This table holds more than 300,000 distinct CDR3 sequences. CDR3 length: 16 residues. CDR1 SGDLS and CDR2 YYNGEE come from the germline V gene. The sequence came from a human donor with ulcerative colitis or Crohn's disease, or a healthy co-twin of an affected twin (not recorded which). The chain combines TRBV9 with TRBJ1-2; the D call from TCRdb, TRBD1, cannot be confirmed without DNA. The sequencing sample was made of blood. The CDR3 here is CASSPGQQIRSYGYTF. Full variable domain (remainder filled in from reference TRBV9 and TRBJ1-2): DSGVTQTPKHLITATGQRVTLRCSPRSGDLSVYWYQQSLDQGLQFLIQYYNGEERAKGNILERFSAQQFPDLHSELNLSSLELGDSALYFCASSPGQQIRSYGYTFGSGTRLTVV.